The present T cell receptor beta chain was sequenced within a study of post-analysis software for immune sequencing data. Study conclusions and caveats: In patients, TRBV5-6, TRBV5-1 and TRBV20-1 belonged to four or five TRBV segments found more frequently than in controls.

Carried by the TCR beta cDNA libraries were unique molecular identifiers. MiXCR, applied by TCRdb to the PCR reads, yields one record per CDR3 protein. The sample contains 750,000 to 900,000 distinct CDR3 sequences, approximately 44% of which appear only once. As regards this clonotype: What it binds is unknown.

The germline CDR1 and CDR2 sequences are SGDLS and YYNGEE. The V end was cut by 0 bases, the J end by 8 bases, with 9 bases between. This CDR3 region has 14 residues. This chain connects TRBV9 to TRBJ1-6; TRBD1 is a possible D gene (6 bases). The sequencing input was blood. This clonotype was obtained from a girl between 5 and 17 years old with multiple sclerosis. The CDR3, as DNA: TGTGCCAGCAGCGTAGGGGACAAGCATTCACCCCTCCACTTT. Residues: CASSVGDKHSPLHF.